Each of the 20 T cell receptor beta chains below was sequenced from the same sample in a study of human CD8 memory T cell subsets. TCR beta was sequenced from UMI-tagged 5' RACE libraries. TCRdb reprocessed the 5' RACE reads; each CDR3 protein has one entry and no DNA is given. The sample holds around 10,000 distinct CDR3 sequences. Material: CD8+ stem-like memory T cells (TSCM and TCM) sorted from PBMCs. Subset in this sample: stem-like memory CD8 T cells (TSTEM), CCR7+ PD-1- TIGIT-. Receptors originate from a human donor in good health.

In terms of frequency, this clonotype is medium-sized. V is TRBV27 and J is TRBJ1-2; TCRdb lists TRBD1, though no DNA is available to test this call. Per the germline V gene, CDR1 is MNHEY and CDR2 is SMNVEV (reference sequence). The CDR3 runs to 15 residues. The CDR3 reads CASSSPGQGAPGYTF.

CDR3 amino acids: CASSISSGGFYNEQFF. The gene calls are TRBV19 and TRBJ2-1; TCRdb's D gene call, TRBD2, goes unchecked for lack of DNA. This CDR3 is 16 amino acids long. Germline V lookup: CDR1 LNHDA, CDR2 SQIVND (reference sequence).

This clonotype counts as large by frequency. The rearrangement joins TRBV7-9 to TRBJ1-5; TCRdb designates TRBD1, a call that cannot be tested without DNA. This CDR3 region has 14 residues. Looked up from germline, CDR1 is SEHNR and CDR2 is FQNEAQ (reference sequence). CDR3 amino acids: CASSLGQSNQPQHF.

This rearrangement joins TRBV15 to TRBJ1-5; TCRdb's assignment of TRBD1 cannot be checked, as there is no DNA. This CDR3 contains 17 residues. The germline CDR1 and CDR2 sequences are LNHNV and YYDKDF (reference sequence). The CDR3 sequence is CATSSDTGGGSNQPQHF.

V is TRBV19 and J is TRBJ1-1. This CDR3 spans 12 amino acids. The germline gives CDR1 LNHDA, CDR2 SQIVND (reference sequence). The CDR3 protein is CASSHGDTEAFF.

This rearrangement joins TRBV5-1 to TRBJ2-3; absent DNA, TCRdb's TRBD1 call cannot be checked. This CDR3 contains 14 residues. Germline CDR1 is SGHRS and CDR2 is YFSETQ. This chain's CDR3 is CASNRQKNTDTQYF.

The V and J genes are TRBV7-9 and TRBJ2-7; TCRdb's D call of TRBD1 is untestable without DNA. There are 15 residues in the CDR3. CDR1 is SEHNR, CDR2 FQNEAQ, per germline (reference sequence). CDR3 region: CASSPRGSGGYEQYF.

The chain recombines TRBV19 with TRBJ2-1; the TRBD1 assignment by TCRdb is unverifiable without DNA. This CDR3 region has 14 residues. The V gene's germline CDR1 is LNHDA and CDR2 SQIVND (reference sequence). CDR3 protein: CASSTAPGYNEQFF.

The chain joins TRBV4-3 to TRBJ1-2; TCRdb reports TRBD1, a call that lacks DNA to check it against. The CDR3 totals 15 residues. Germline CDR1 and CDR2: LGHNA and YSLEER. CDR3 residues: CASSQTPTGAQGYTF.

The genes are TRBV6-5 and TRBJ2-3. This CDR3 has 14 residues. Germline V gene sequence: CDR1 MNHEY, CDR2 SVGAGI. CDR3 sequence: CASSSSGYTDTQYF.

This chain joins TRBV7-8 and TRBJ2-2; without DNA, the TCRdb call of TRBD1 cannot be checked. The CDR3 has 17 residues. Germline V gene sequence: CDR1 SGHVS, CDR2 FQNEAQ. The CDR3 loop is CASSHPVTESNTGELFF. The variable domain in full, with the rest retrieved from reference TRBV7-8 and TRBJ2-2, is GAGVSQSPRYKVAKRGQDVALRCDPISGHVSLFWYQQALGQGPEFLTYFQNEAQLDKSGLPSDRFFAERPEGSVSTLKIQRTQQEDSAVYLCASSHPVTESNTGELFFGEGSRLTVL.

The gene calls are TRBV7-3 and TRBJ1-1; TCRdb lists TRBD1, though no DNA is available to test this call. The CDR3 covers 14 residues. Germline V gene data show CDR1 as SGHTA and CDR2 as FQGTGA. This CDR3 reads CASSYSGQGTEAFF.

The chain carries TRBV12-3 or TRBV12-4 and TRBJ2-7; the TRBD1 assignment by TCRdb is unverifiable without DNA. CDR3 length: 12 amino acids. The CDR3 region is CASRTTGGEQYF.

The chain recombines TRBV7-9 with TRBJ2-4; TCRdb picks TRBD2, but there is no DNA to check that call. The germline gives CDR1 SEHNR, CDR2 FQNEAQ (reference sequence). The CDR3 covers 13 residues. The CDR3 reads CASSLALGTYQYF.

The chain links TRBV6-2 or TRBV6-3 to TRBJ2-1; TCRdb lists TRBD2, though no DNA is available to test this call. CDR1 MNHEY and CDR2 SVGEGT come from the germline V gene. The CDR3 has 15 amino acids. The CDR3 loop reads CASSYAGGTSDEQFF.

The CDR3 spells CASSLRRQQETQYF. The chain recombines TRBV3-1 with TRBJ2-5; TCRdb's D call of TRBD1 is untestable without DNA. Looked up from germline, CDR1 is LGHDT and CDR2 is YNNKEL (reference sequence). CDR3 size: 14 residues.

CDR3 residues: CASAPGTRTEAFF. This chain connects TRBV14 to TRBJ1-1. CDR3 size: 13 residues. The germline CDR1 and CDR2 sequences are SGHDN and FVKESK.

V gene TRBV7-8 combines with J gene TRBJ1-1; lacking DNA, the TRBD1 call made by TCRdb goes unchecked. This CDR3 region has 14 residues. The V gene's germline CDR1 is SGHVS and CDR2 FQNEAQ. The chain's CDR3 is CASSLGGTNTEAFF.

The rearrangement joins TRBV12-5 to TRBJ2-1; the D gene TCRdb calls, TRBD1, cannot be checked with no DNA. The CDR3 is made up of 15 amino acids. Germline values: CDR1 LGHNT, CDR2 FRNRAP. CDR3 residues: CASGRDRQIVNEQFF.

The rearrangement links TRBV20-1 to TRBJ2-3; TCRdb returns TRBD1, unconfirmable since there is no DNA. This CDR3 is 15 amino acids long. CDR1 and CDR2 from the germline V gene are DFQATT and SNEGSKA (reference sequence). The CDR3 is CSARRHRDSTDTQYF.